These 26 T cell receptor beta chains were all obtained from the same sample, sequenced in a study of cytomegalovirus exposure and HLA in healthy donors. In the PCR, 60 Vbeta and 13 Jbeta primers were used. Libraries were prepared by immunoSEQ multiplex PCR; TCRdb keeps only in-frame clonotypes and omits some of them. The data hold some 160,000 clones, with 86% observed a single time. Source material: PBMCs. These receptors were collected from a woman between 18 and 29 years old in good health and CMV-seronegative.

CDR3 in amino acids: CASSLGQGASQPQHF. CDR3 in DNA: TGTGCCAGCAGCTTGGGACAGGGGGCGAGCCAGCCCCAGCATTTT. The chain recombines TRBV5-5 with TRBJ1-5; 10 nucleotides agree with TRBD1. CDR1 and CDR2 (germline): SGHKS, YYEKEE (reference sequence). The CDR3 runs to 15 residues. V trimming: 0 bases; J trimming: 7 bases; junction bases outside the gene matches: 4.

The chain joins TRBV19 to TRBJ1-2, with 10 bases that match TRBD1. The ends lost 2 bases at V and 9 bases at J; junction bases unmatched: 6. The CDR3 is made up of 14 amino acids. Germline CDR1 is LNHDA and CDR2 is SQIVND (reference sequence). The CDR3 bases are TGTGCCAGTAGTATAAGCGGGACAGGGGTTCGCTACACCTTC. It encodes CASSISGTGVRYTF.

The V gene is TRBV5-1, the J gene TRBJ1-1; no definite D call. This CDR3 is built from 14 residues. Deletions cut 4 bases from V and 3 bases from J, with 13 bases between. The V gene's germline CDR1 is SGHRS and CDR2 YFSETQ. The CDR3 region is CASSLNGRDTEAFF. CDR3 DNA: TGCGCCAGCAGCCTCAATGGGAGGGACACTGAAGCTTTCTTT.

The J gene is TRBJ2-5, the V gene TRBV10-3; 10 bases align to TRBD1. The germline V gene encodes CDR1 ENHRY and CDR2 SYGVKD. The CDR3 has 14 residues. V lost 10 bases to trimming and J lost 4 bases; unmatched junction nucleotides: 9. CDR3 nucleotides: TGTGCCACTCTTCGGGACAGGGGATCAGAGACCCAGTACTTC. Protein: CATLRDRGSETQYF.

The chain couples TRBV11-2 to TRBJ1-1; the D is unclear. V lost 6 bases to trimming and J lost 11 bases, with 16 bases between them. CDR1 and CDR2 from the germline V gene are SGHAT and FQNNGV. CDR3 length: 12 residues. The CDR3 DNA reads TGTGCCAGCAGTCCCAAGGGAGTTCGGGCTTTCTTT. It translates to CASSPKGVRAFF. Using reference TRBV11-2 and TRBJ1-1 for the parts outside the CDR3, the full variable domain is EAGVAQSPRYKIIEKRQSVAFWCNPISGHATLYWYQQILGQGPKLLIQFQNNGVVDDSQLPKDRFSAERLKGVDSTLKIQPAKLEDSAVYLCASSPKGVRAFFGQGTRLTVV.

The chain is built from TRBV25-1 and TRBJ2-5; D possibly corresponds to TRBD2 (5 bases). The CDR3 consists of 13 residues. Germline values: CDR1 MGHDK, CDR2 SYGVNS. V was cut by 5 bases and J by 11 bases, with 18 bases left in between. The CDR3 DNA is TGTGCCAGCAGTCCAAATCTGAGCTGGGAGCAGTACTTC. This encodes CASSPNLSWEQYF.

The chain employs TRBV5-1 and TRBJ2-1; a possible D gene is TRBD2 (6 bases). Germline V gene lookup returns CDR1 SGHRS and CDR2 YFSETQ. The CDR3 loop spans 14 amino acids. The ends were cut back, 6 bases at V and 8 bases at J, with 18 bases in the middle. Written as DNA, the CDR3 is TGCGCCAGCATAGGATCCGGGAGATTCGATGAGCAGTTCTTC. It codes for CASIGSGRFDEQFF.

The chain combines TRBV5-1 with TRBJ2-5; 9 nucleotides agree with TRBD1. The V gene end was trimmed by 4 bases and the J gene end by 5 bases; junction bases not matched to a gene: 9. Per germline, CDR1 SGHRS and CDR2 YFSETQ. This CDR3 has 15 residues. The CDR3 region is CASSAGTGPAETQYF. In DNA form, the CDR3 reads TGCGCCAGCAGCGCGGGGACAGGGCCGGCGGAGACCCAGTACTTC.

The chain has TRBV5-1 and TRBJ2-1; D not resolved. This CDR3 is built from 14 residues. The germline V gene encodes CDR1 SGHRS and CDR2 YFSETQ. V lost 1 base, J lost 7 bases, and 12 bases lay in between. The CDR3 spells CASSLMPGKNEQFF. As DNA, the CDR3 is TGCGCCAGCAGCTTGATGCCAGGCAAGAATGAGCAGTTCTTC.

The chain links TRBV27 to TRBJ2-2; a possible D gene is TRBD2 (5 bases). Per germline, CDR1 MNHEY and CDR2 SMNVEV (reference sequence). The CDR3 consists of 15 residues. Trimming shortened V by 4 bases and J by 1 base, and 10 bases separated the two germline ends. The CDR3 loop is CASSSGLLNTGELFF. The CDR3 DNA sequence: TGTGCCAGCAGTTCAGGACTCCTGAACACCGGGGAGCTGTTTTTT.

This sequence joins TRBV28 and TRBJ1-1; no firm D call. There are 14 residues in the CDR3. V lost 5 bases, J lost 1 base, and 11 bases lay in between. Germline V gene sequence: CDR1 MDHEN, CDR2 SYDVKM. The CDR3 loop is CASSLPTSNTEAFF. The CDR3 region has the DNA TGTGCCAGCAGTCTCCCGACTTCGAACACTGAAGCTTTCTTT.

The rearrangement uses TRBV11-2 and TRBJ2-2; 12 bases line up with TRBD2. The germline V gene encodes CDR1 SGHAT and CDR2 FQNNGV. The V and J ends lost 0 bases and 7 bases, in that order; junction bases with no gene match: 3. The CDR3 totals 16 residues. Here the CDR3 reads CASSLETSGGGGELFF. The CDR3 DNA reads TGTGCCAGCAGCTTAGAGACTAGCGGGGGCGGCGGGGAGCTGTTTTTT. The complete variable domain, with remaining parts taken from reference TRBV11-2 and TRBJ2-2, reads EAGVAQSPRYKIIEKRQSVAFWCNPISGHATLYWYQQILGQGPKLLIQFQNNGVVDDSQLPKDRFSAERLKGVDSTLKIQPAKLEDSAVYLCASSLETSGGGGELFFGEGSRLTVL.

V gene TRBV6-1 combines with J gene TRBJ1-1; D gene unclear. The CDR3 runs to 13 residues. Germline CDR1 and CDR2: MNHNS and SASEGT. V dropped 6 bases and J dropped 0 bases, with 8 bases sitting between them. CDR3: CASRMGVNTEAFF. The CDR3 DNA sequence: TGTGCCAGCAGAATGGGCGTGAACACTGAAGCTTTCTTT.

There are a few counts of this clone. The V gene is TRBV19, the J gene TRBJ2-3; TRBD2 matches at 7 bases. In germline, CDR1 is LNHDA, CDR2 SQIVND (reference sequence). The CDR3 length is 16 residues. V lost 5 bases and J lost 6; bases outside the gene matches: 14. CDR3 residues: CASSSGPRGRIDTQYF. The CDR3 coding sequence is TGTGCCAGTAGTTCGGGACCCCGCGGGAGAATCGATACGCAGTATTTT.

The chain combines TRBV7-9 with TRBJ1-2; D is possibly TRBD1 (6 bases). Trimming left V 1 base short and J 6 bases short, with 15 bases between. The germline CDR1 and CDR2 sequences are SEHNR and FQNEAQ (reference sequence). The CDR3 is made up of 15 amino acids. DNA of the CDR3: TGTGCCAGCAGCTTAGTTCTTTCAGGGGACAATGGCTACACCTTC. Protein product: CASSLVLSGDNGYTF.

The chain is built from TRBV6-5 and TRBJ1-1; D call uncertain. V gave up 0 bases and J gave up 1 base, with 6 bases separating them. Germline V lookup: CDR1 MNHEY, CDR2 SVGAGI. This CDR3 has 14 residues. DNA of the CDR3: TGTGCCAGCAGTTACTCGGGAGAGAACACTGAAGCTTTCTTT. This sequence encodes CASSYSGENTEAFF.

The chain links TRBV28 to TRBJ1-1, with D perhaps matching TRBD1 (6 bases). The CDR3 has 14 amino acids. V lost 6 bases, J lost 4 bases, and 15 bases lay in between. Looked up from germline, CDR1 is MDHEN and CDR2 is SYDVKM. The CDR3 spells CASSSRGQGTEAFF. CDR3 in DNA: TGTGCCAGCAGCTCCAGGGGTCAAGGCACTGAAGCTTTCTTT.

This clone showed up just once. The chain combines TRBV27 with TRBJ1-2; TRBD1 aligns across 9 bases. CDR1 is MNHEY, CDR2 SMNVEV, per germline (reference sequence). Unmatched junction bases numbered 8, after V lost 3 bases and J lost 6 bases. The CDR3 has 15 amino acids. The CDR3 DNA reads as TGTGCCAGCAGTTTGGGACAGGGCGGGGTTAATGGCTACACCTTC. Its protein is CASSLGQGGVNGYTF.

The J gene is TRBJ1-5, the V gene TRBV28; maybe TRBD1 (5 bases). Germline V gives CDR1 MDHEN, CDR2 SYDVKM. The V and J ends lost 6 bases and 1 base respectively, with 19 bases between them. There are 17 residues in the CDR3. The DNA for the CDR3 is TGTGCCAGCAGGGGTGAAAGGGCCCGGGGGAGCAATCAGCCCCAGCATTTT. Residues: CASRGERARGSNQPQHF.

The V call is TRBV6-1, the J call TRBJ2-7, with D unresolved. This CDR3 is built from 13 residues. V was cut by 1 base and J by 0 bases, with 4 bases left in between. Germline CDR1 MNHNS, CDR2 SASEGT. This CDR3 is CASSEDISYEQYF. CDR3 nucleotide sequence: TGTGCCAGCAGTGAAGACATCTCCTACGAGCAGTACTTC.

V usage is TRBV19 and J usage is TRBJ2-7; 7 bases fit TRBD2. The germline gives CDR1 LNHDA, CDR2 SQIVND (reference sequence). Germline trimming cut 3 bases from V and 2 bases from J; bases unmatched to any gene: 7. This CDR3 contains 15 residues. The CDR3 sequence: CASSMNGRRPYEQYF. The CDR3 region has the DNA TGTGCCAGTAGTATGAACGGGAGGAGACCCTACGAGCAGTACTTC.

CDR3 sequence (DNA): TGCGCCAGCAGCCAACTGGGAGTCACAGATACGCAGTATTTT. This encodes CASSQLGVTDTQYF. V gene TRBV4-1 combines with J gene TRBJ2-3; D is perhaps TRBD2 (5 bases). Trimming took off 2 bases at V and 2 bases at J, with 8 bases between the two ends. Germline-derived CDR1 and CDR2 are MGHRA and YSYEKL. The CDR3 is 14 amino acids.

The chain carries TRBV6-1 and TRBJ1-2, with 7 bases lining up with TRBD1. Germline V lookup: CDR1 MNHNS, CDR2 SASEGT. V gave up 8 bases and J gave up 4 bases; unmatched junction bases: 13. This CDR3 region has 15 residues. CDR3 protein: CASDLTLQGTYGYTF. The CDR3 DNA sequence: TGTGCCAGCGACCTCACTTTACAGGGGACCTATGGCTACACCTTC.

This clone was seen a handful of times. This chain uses TRBV5-1 with TRBJ1-6, with 7 bases aligning to TRBD1. V lost 1 base, J lost 5 bases, and 9 bases stayed unmatched. CDR1 and CDR2 (germline): SGHRS, YFSETQ. This CDR3 region has 17 residues. The CDR3 loop reads CASSLTVPGTDNSPLHF. The DNA of the CDR3 is TGCGCCAGCAGCTTGACAGTCCCCGGGACAGATAATTCACCCCTCCACTTT.

The chain recombines TRBV28 with TRBJ2-7; 13 bases match TRBD2. V dropped 5 bases and J dropped 0; count of bases not matched to a gene: 4. This CDR3 spans 16 amino acids. Germline V lookup: CDR1 MDHEN, CDR2 SYDVKM. The DNA for the CDR3 is TGTGCCAGCAGTGAGGGACTAGCGGGACGCTCCTACGAGCAGTACTTC. Its translation: CASSEGLAGRSYEQYF. The variable domain in full, with the rest retrieved from reference TRBV28 and TRBJ2-7, is DVKVTQSSRYLVKRTGEKVFLECVQDMDHENMFWYRQDPGLGLRLIYFSYDVKMKEKGDIPEGYSVSREKKERFSLILESASTNQTSMYLCASSEGLAGRSYEQYFGPGTRLTVT.

In nucleotides, the CDR3 is TGTGCCAGCAGACCCAGGACTAGCGGTCAAGAGACCCAGTACTTC. Amino acid sequence: CASRPRTSGQETQYF. The chain is built from TRBV7-2 and TRBJ2-5, with TRBD2 identical over 10 bases. Per germline, CDR1 SGHTA and CDR2 FQGNSA. The V gene end was trimmed by 6 bases and the J gene end by 2 bases; junction bases not matched to a gene: 6. This CDR3 has 15 residues.